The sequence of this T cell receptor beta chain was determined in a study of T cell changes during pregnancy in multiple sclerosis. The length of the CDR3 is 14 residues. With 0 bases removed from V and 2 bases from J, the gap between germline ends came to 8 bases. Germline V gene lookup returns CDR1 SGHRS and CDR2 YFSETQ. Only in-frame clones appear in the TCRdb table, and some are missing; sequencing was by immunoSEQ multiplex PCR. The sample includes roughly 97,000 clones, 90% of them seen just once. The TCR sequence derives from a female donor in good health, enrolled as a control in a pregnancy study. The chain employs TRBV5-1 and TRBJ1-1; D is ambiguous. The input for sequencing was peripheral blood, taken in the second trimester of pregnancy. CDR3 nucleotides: TGCGCCAGCAGCTTGGCCGTTGGCAACACTGAAGCTTTCTTT. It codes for CASSLAVGNTEAFF.